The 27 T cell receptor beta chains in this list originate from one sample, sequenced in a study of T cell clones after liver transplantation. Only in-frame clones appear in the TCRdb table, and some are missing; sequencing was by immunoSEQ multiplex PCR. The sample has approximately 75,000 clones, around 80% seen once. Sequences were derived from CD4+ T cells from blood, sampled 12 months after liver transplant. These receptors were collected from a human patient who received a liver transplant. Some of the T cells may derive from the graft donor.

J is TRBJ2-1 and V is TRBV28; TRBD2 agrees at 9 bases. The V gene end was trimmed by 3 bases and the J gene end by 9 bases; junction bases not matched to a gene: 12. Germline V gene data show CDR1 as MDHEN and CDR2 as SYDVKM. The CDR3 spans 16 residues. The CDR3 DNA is TGTGCCAGCAGTTTCGTTGGGCGGGAGGGGTATATTGAGCAGTTCTTC. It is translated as CASSFVGREGYIEQFF.

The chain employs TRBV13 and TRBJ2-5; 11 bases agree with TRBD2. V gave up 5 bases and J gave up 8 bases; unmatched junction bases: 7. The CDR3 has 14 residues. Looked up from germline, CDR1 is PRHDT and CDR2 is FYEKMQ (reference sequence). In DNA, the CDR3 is TGTGCCAGCAGCGCGGGGACTAGCGGTGGTACCCAGTACTTC. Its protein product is CASSAGTSGGTQYF.

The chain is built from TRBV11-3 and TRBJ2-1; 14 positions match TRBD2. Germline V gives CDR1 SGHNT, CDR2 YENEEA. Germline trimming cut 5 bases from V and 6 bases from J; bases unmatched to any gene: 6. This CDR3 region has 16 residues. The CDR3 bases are TGTGCCAGCAGCGCCTCCGGGACTAGCGGGAGCAATGAGCAGTTCTTC. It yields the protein CASSASGTSGSNEQFF.

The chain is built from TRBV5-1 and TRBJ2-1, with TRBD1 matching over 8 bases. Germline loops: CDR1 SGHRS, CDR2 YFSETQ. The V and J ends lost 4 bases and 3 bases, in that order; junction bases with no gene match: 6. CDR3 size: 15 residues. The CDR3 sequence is CASSPGQASYNEQFF. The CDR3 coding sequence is TGCGCCAGCAGCCCGGGACAGGCGAGCTACAATGAGCAGTTCTTC.

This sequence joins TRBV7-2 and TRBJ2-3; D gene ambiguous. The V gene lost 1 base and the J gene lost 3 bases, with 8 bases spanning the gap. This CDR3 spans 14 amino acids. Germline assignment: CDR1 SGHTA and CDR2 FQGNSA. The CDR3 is CASSLGWRTDTQYF. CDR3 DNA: TGTGCCAGCAGCTTAGGGTGGCGAACAGATACGCAGTATTTT. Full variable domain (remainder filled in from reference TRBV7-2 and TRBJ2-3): GAGVSQSPSNKVTEKGKDVELRCDPISGHTALYWYRQSLGQGLEFLIYFQGNSAPDKSGLPSDRFSAERTGGSVSTLTIQRTQQEDSAVYLCASSLGWRTDTQYFGPGTRLTVL.

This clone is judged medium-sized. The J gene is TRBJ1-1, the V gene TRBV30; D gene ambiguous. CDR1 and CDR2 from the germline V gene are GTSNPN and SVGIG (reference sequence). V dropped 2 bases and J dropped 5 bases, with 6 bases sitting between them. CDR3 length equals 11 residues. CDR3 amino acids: CAWSRDTEAFF. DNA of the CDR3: TGTGCCTGGAGTAGGGATACTGAAGCTTTCTTT.

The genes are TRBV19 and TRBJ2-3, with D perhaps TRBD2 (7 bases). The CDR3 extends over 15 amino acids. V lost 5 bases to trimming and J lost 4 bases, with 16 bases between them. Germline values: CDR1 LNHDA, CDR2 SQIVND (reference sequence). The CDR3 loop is CASSQTGTIPDTQYF. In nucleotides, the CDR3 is TGTGCCAGTAGTCAAACAGGGACTATACCAGATACGCAGTATTTT.

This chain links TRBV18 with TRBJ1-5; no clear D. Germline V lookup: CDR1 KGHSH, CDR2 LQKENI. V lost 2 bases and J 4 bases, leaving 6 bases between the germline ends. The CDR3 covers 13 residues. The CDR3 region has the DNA TGTGCCAGCTCACCAGGGTGGAATCAGCCCCAGCATTTT. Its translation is CASSPGWNQPQHF. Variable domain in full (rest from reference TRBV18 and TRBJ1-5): NAGVMQNPRHLVRRRGQEARLRCSPMKGHSHVYWYRQLPEEGLKFMVYLQKENIIDESGMPKERFSAEFPKEGPSILRIQQVVRGDSAAYFCASSPGWNQPQHFGDGTRLSIL.

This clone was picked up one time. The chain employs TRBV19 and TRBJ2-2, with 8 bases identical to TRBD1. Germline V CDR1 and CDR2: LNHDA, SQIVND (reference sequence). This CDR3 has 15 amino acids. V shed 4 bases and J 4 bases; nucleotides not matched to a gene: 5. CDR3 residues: CASSSGQGLTGELFF. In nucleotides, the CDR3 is TGTGCCAGTAGTAGTGGACAGGGACTCACCGGGGAGCTGTTTTTT.

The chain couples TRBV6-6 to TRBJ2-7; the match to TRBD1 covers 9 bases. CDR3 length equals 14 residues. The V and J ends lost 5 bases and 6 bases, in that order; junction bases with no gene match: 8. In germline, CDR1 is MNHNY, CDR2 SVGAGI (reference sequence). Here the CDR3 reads CASSPSGTGFEQYF. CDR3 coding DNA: TGTGCCAGCAGTCCAAGCGGGACAGGGTTCGAGCAGTACTTC.

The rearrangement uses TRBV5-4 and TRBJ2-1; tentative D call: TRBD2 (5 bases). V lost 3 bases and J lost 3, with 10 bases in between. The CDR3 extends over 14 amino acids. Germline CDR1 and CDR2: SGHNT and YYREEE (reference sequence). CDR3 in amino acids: CASSSGRDYNEQFF. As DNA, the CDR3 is TGTGCCAGCAGCTCAGGACGGGACTACAATGAGCAGTTCTTC.

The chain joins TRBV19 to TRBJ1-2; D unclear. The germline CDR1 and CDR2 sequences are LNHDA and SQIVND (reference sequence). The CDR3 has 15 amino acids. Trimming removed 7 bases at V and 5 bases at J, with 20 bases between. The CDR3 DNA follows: TGTGCCAGTAAGGGCGACCGGGCAGCAAGGTATGGCTACACCTTC. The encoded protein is CASKGDRAARYGYTF.

The CDR3 sequence is CSVQKDRGGYGYTF. The CDR3 nucleotides read TGCAGCGTCCAAAAGGACAGGGGAGGGTATGGCTACACCTTC. V is TRBV29-1 and J is TRBJ1-2; TRBD1 matches at 9 bases. Trimming removed 6 bases from V and 5 bases from J; junction bases left unmatched: 10. Germline CDR1 SQVTM, CDR2 ANQGSEA. CDR3 length equals 14 residues.

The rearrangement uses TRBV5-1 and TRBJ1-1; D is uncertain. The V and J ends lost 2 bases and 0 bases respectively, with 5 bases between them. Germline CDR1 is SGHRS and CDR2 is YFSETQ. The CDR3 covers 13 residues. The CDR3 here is CASSFVMNTEAFF. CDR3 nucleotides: TGCGCCAGCAGCTTCGTTATGAACACTGAAGCTTTCTTT.

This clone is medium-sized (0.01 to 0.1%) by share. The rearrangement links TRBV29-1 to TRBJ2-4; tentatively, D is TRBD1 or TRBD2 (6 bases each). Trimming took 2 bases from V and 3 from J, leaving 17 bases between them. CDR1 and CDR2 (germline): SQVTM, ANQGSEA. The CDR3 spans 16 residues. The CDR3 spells CSVEPRGGDGKNIQYF. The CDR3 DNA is TGCAGCGTTGAACCCAGGGGCGGGGACGGCAAAAACATTCAGTACTTC.

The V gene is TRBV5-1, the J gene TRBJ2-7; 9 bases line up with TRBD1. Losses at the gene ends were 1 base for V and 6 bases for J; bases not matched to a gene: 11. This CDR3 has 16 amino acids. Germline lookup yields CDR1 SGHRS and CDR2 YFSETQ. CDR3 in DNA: TGCGCCAGCAGCTTGCTAACAGGGGGCGCAACGAGCGAGCAGTACTTC. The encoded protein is CASSLLTGGATSEQYF.

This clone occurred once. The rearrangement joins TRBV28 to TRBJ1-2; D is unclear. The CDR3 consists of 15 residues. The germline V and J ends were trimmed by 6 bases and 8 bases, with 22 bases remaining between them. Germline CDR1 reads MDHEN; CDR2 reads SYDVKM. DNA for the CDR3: TGTGCCAGCAGCCGACCGTCGACCGGCCCGGGAGGCTACACCTTC. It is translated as CASSRPSTGPGGYTF.

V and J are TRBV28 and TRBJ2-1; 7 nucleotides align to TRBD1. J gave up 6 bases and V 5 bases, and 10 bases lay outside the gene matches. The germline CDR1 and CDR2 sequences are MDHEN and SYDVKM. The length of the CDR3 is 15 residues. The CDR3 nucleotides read TGTGCCAGCAGTCCCGGACACCCAGGGGGCAATGAGCAGTTCTTC. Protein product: CASSPGHPGGNEQFF.

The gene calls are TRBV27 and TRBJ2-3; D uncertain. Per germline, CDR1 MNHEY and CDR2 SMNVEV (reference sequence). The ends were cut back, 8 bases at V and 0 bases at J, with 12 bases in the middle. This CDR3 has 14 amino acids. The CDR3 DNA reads TGTGCCAGCCGAATGACACTTAGCACAGATACGCAGTATTTT. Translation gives CASRMTLSTDTQYF.

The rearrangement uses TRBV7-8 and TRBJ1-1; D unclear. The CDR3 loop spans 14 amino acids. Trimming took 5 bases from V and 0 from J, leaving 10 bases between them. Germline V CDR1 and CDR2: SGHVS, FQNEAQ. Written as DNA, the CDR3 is TGTGCCAGCAGCCCTGGACTCGTGAACACTGAAGCTTTCTTT. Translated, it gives CASSPGLVNTEAFF.

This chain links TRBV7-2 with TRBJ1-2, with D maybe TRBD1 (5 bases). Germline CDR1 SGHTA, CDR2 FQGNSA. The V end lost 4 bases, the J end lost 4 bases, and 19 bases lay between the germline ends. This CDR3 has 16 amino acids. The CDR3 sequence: CASSSPGSNQGYGYTF. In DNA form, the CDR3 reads TGTGCCAGCAGCTCCCCGGGGAGCAACCAGGGCTATGGCTACACCTTC.

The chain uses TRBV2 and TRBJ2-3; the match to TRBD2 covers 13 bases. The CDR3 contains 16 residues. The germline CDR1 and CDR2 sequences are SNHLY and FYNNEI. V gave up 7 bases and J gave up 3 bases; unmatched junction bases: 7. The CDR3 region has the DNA TGTGCCAGCACCGGACTAGCGGGAGTTGGAACAGATACGCAGTATTTT. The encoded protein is CASTGLAGVGTDTQYF. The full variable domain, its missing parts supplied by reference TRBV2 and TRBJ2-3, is EPEVTQTPSHQVTQMGQEVILRCVPISNHLYFYWYRQILGQKVEFLVSFYNNEISEKSEIFDDQFSVERPDGSNFTLKIRSTKLEDSAMYFCASTGLAGVGTDTQYFGPGTRLTVL.

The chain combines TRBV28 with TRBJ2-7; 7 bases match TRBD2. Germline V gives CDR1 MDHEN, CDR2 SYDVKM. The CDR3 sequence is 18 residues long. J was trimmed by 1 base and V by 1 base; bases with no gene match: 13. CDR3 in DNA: TGTGCCAGCAGTTTATCCCCTGGACTAGGGGCCCTATCCTACGAGCAGTACTTC. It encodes CASSLSPGLGALSYEQYF.

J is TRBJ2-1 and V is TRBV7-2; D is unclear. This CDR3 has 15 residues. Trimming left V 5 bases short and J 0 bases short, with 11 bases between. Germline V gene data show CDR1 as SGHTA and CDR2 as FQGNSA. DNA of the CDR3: TGTGCCAGCAGCCCGATAAAGAGCTCCTACAATGAGCAGTTCTTC. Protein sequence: CASSPIKSSYNEQFF. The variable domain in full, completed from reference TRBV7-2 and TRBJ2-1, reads GAGVSQSPSNKVTEKGKDVELRCDPISGHTALYWYRQSLGQGLEFLIYFQGNSAPDKSGLPSDRFSAERTGGSVSTLTIQRTQQEDSAVYLCASSPIKSSYNEQFFGPGTRLTVL.

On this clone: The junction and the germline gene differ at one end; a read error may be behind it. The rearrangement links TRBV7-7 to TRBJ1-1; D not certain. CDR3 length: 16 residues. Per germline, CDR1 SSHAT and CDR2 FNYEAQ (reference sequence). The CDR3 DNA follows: TGTGCTAGCAGCCCCCTCCCAGCACTCTCAGCGACTGAAGCTTTCTTT. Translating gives CASSPLPALSATEAFF.

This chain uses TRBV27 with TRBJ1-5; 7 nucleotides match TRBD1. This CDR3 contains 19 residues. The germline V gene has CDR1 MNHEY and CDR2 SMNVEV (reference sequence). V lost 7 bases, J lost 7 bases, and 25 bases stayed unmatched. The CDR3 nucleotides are TGTGCCAGCACTCCCACATCCGGGACAGCTCCCTGGACGGGACAGCCCCAGCATTTT. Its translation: CASTPTSGTAPWTGQPQHF.

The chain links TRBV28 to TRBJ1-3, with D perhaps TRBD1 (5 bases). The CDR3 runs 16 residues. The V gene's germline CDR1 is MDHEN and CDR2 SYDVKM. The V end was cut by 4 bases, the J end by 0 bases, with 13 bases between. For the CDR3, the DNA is TGTGCCAGCAGTTCATTGGGACGGAACTCTGGAAACACCATATATTTT. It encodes CASSSLGRNSGNTIYF.